The sequence of this T cell receptor beta chain was determined in a study of control samples from healthy donors and cancer patients. Germline V gene lookup returns CDR1 MDHEN and CDR2 SYDVKM. The CDR3 runs to 13 residues. Trimming left V 4 bases short and J 6 bases short, with 12 bases between. Generated by immunoSEQ multiplex PCR, the TCRdb table keeps only in-frame clones and is missing some. Of 110,000 to 150,000 clones in the sample, about 88% were seen once. The TCR sequence derives from a woman in her 30s in good health. What was sequenced was blood. V is TRBV28 and J is TRBJ1-1, with D unclear. The CDR3 protein is CASSSGPLPEAFF. The DNA of the CDR3 is TGTGCCAGCAGTTCCGGGCCCTTACCTGAAGCTTTCTTT.